One sample yielded the 28 T cell receptor beta chains listed below, sequenced in a study of blood T cell repertoires in COVID-19. Sequenced by immunoSEQ multiplex PCR; TCRdb stores in-frame clones only, minus some. The repertoire has 68,000 or so clones, roughly 90% of them found once; the top ten carry about 8%. Sequencing used peripheral blood. The receptors stem from a man under 40 with acute or convalescent COVID-19.

This clone showed up just once. The rearrangement uses TRBV9 and TRBJ1-2; TRBD1 matches at 9 bases. V dropped 3 bases and J dropped 4; count of bases not matched to a gene: 7. This CDR3 region has 15 residues. Per germline, CDR1 SGDLS and CDR2 YYNGEE. The CDR3 DNA sequence: TGTGCCAGCAGCGAAGGACAGGGGACGACCTATGGCTACACCTTC. This encodes CASSEGQGTTYGYTF.

The chain carries TRBV7-2 and TRBJ2-3; TRBD1 matches 8 bases. Germline trimming cut 1 base from V and 4 bases from J; bases unmatched to any gene: 1. The CDR3 is 14 amino acids. Germline V lookup: CDR1 SGHTA, CDR2 FQGNSA. In nucleotides, the CDR3 is TGTGCCAGCAGCTTAGGGACAGGGCCAGATACGCAGTATTTT. It is translated as CASSLGTGPDTQYF.

The rearrangement uses TRBV18 and TRBJ1-2, with D possibly matching TRBD1 (6 bases). CDR3 length: 13 residues. The V gene's germline CDR1 is KGHSH and CDR2 LQKENI. The V end was cut by 5 bases, the J end by 8 bases, with 15 bases between. The CDR3, as DNA: TGTGCCAGCTCAAGTAACAGGGCCCGCGGCTACACCTTC. Encoded protein: CASSSNRARGYTF.

The CDR3 DNA reads TGTGCCAGCGGTTCCCCCCCGGGACAGGTACCTTTAAACACCATATATTTT. Its translation: CASGSPPGQVPLNTIYF. The chain employs TRBV11-2 and TRBJ1-3; TRBD1 agrees at 8 bases. After removal of 8 bases from V and 6 bases from J, the junction contained 18 bases not matched to a gene. CDR1 is SGHAT and CDR2 is FQNNGV in the germline V gene. The CDR3 loop spans 17 amino acids. The full variable domain, completed using reference TRBV11-2 and TRBJ1-3, is EAGVAQSPRYKIIEKRQSVAFWCNPISGHATLYWYQQILGQGPKLLIQFQNNGVVDDSQLPKDRFSAERLKGVDSTLKIQPAKLEDSAVYLCASGSPPGQVPLNTIYFGEGSWLTVV.

This chain joins TRBV11-2 and TRBJ2-3; the match to TRBD2 covers 7 bases. Germline assignment: CDR1 SGHAT and CDR2 FQNNGV. The CDR3 is made up of 15 amino acids. J gave up 4 bases and V 1 base, and 5 bases lay outside the gene matches. CDR3 protein: CASSLGGAGADTQYF. DNA of the CDR3: TGTGCCAGCAGCTTAGGAGGGGCGGGAGCAGATACGCAGTATTTT.

The rearrangement joins TRBV5-1 to TRBJ1-1; D gene unclear. The CDR3 loop spans 14 amino acids. The germline V gene encodes CDR1 SGHRS and CDR2 YFSETQ. V was clipped by 7 bases and J by 0 bases, with 13 bases between them. CDR3 sequence (DNA): TGCGCCAGCCCGTCGGCGGCCTTGAACACTGAAGCTTTCTTT. This translates into CASPSAALNTEAFF.

The rearrangement joins TRBV6-1 to TRBJ2-7; 7 bases match TRBD1. Looked up from germline, CDR1 is MNHNS and CDR2 is SASEGT. The CDR3 spans 14 residues. The trim removed 0 bases at V and 6 bases at J, leaving 5 bases unmatched. The CDR3 region is CASSEAVTGREQYF. Written as DNA, the CDR3 is TGTGCCAGCAGTGAAGCGGTGACAGGGCGCGAGCAGTACTTC.

The table lists this clone with many counts. The chain uses TRBV7-3 and TRBJ2-3; TRBD1 agrees at 12 bases. The CDR3 runs 16 residues. Trimming removed 0 bases from V and 5 bases from J; junction bases left unmatched: 3. Germline-derived CDR1 and CDR2 are SGHTA and FQGTGA. This chain's CDR3 is CASSLTRDRGQDTQYF. In DNA, the CDR3 is TGTGCCAGCAGCTTAACTAGGGACAGGGGGCAAGATACGCAGTATTTT.

The chain employs TRBV7-9 and TRBJ2-7; 7 nucleotides agree with TRBD2. The CDR3 has 14 amino acids. The trim removed 2 bases at V and 3 bases at J, leaving 4 bases unmatched. Germline CDR1 and CDR2: SEHNR and FQNEAQ (reference sequence). The CDR3 protein is CASSLSGTDYEQYF. CDR3 DNA sequence: TGTGCCAGCAGCTTAAGCGGGACCGACTACGAGCAGTACTTC.

The V call is TRBV12-3 or TRBV12-4, the J call TRBJ2-3; no definite D call. The CDR3 is 13 residues long. The germline V and J ends were trimmed by 2 bases and 4 bases, with 7 bases remaining between them. CDR3 sequence: CASSLLAADTQYF. In nucleotides, the CDR3 is TGTGCCAGCAGTTTATTGGCGGCAGATACGCAGTATTTT.

This chain joins TRBV6-5 and TRBJ2-7, with TRBD1 as a possible D gene (6 bases). From germline, CDR1 is MNHEY and CDR2 SVGAGI. The CDR3 sequence is 13 residues long. V gave up 10 bases and J gave up 1 base, with 14 bases separating them. The CDR3 protein is CATQAQGSYEQYF. The CDR3 DNA reads TGTGCCACCCAAGCGCAGGGGTCCTACGAGCAGTACTTC.

The V call is TRBV10-3, the J call TRBJ1-1; tentatively, D is TRBD1 (6 bases). This CDR3 comprises 16 residues. The germline CDR1 and CDR2 sequences are ENHRY and SYGVKD. Trimming removed 2 bases from V and 3 bases from J, with 16 bases in between. CDR3 DNA: TGTGCCATCAGTGAGACGACAACGGGACAAGACACTGAAGCTTTCTTT. Protein product: CAISETTTGQDTEAFF.

V is TRBV6-6 and J is TRBJ1-2, with D unresolved. CDR1 is MNHNY, CDR2 SVGAGI, per germline (reference sequence). CDR3 length: 14 residues. V was cut by 4 bases and J by 8 bases, with 17 bases left in between. CDR3 DNA: TGTGCCAGCAGTTTTTACCCCGCTACTGAAGGCTACACCTTC. Translating gives CASSFYPATEGYTF.

The V and J genes are TRBV7-2 and TRBJ2-2; no clear D. The CDR3 spans 12 residues. V was pared by 5 bases and J by 6 bases, with 7 bases between. Germline loops: CDR1 SGHTA, CDR2 FQGNSA. CDR3 DNA sequence: TGTGCCAGCAGCCTAGGGCCCGGGGAGCTGTTTTTT. It encodes CASSLGPGELFF.

V and J are TRBV10-3 and TRBJ2-1, with 13 bases matching TRBD2. V gave up 8 bases and J gave up 5 bases; unmatched junction bases: 9. Germline V CDR1 and CDR2: ENHRY, SYGVKD. There are 16 residues in the CDR3. The CDR3, as DNA: TGTGCCATCGGAAGGACTAGCGGGAGTCTGGACAATGAGCAGTTCTTC. Translated, it gives CAIGRTSGSLDNEQFF.

This clone was counted only a few times. The chain carries TRBV19 and TRBJ2-2, with TRBD1 as a possible D gene (7 bases). CDR3 length: 13 amino acids. The germline V and J ends were trimmed by 9 bases and 6 bases, with 14 bases remaining between them. CDR1 LNHDA and CDR2 SQIVND come from the germline V gene (reference sequence). This CDR3 reads CASRQGGAGELFF. For the CDR3, the DNA is TGTGCCAGCAGACAGGGAGGCGCCGGGGAGCTGTTTTTT.

The gene calls are TRBV19 and TRBJ2-5, with 8 bases aligning to TRBD2. J lost 1 base, V lost 4 bases, and 8 bases had no gene match. CDR1 and CDR2 from the germline V gene are LNHDA and SQIVND (reference sequence). The length of the CDR3 is 16 residues. CDR3: CASSKITGTSQETQYF. The DNA of the CDR3 is TGTGCCAGTAGTAAAATAACCGGGACTAGCCAAGAGACCCAGTACTTC.

The rearrangement links TRBV5-6 to TRBJ2-3, with D possibly matching TRBD2 (5 bases). Germline loops: CDR1 SGHDT, CDR2 YYEEEE. Trimming left V 2 bases short and J 3 bases short, with 10 bases between. The CDR3 is 14 residues long. CDR3 coding DNA: TGTGCCAGCAGCTTACGGGGATCTACAGATACGCAGTATTTT. Amino acid sequence: CASSLRGSTDTQYF.

The chain has TRBV27 and TRBJ2-1; 7 bases agree with TRBD2. V shed 8 bases and J 6 bases; nucleotides not matched to a gene: 13. The CDR3 loop spans 15 amino acids. In germline, CDR1 is MNHEY, CDR2 SMNVEV (reference sequence). The CDR3 sequence: CASGRTRLATNEQFF. As DNA, the CDR3 is TGTGCCAGCGGGAGGACTCGACTAGCTACCAATGAGCAGTTCTTC.

The chain is built from TRBV30 and TRBJ1-5, with D possibly TRBD1 on 6 matching bases. V lost 2 bases and J 4 bases, leaving 18 bases between the germline ends. The CDR3 sequence is 16 residues long. Germline values: CDR1 GTSNPN, CDR2 SVGIG (reference sequence). The CDR3 protein is CAWSPPTPDRNQPQHF. Here the CDR3 DNA reads TGTGCCTGGAGTCCCCCCACCCCCGACAGGAATCAGCCCCAGCATTTT. The variable domain in full, with the rest retrieved from reference TRBV30 and TRBJ1-5, is SQTIHQWPATLVQPVGSPLSLECTVEGTSNPNLYWYRQAAGRGLQLLFYSVGIGQISSEVPQNLSASRPQDRQFILSSKKLLLSDSGFYLCAWSPPTPDRNQPQHFGDGTRLSIL.

The rearrangement links TRBV29-1 to TRBJ1-1; possibly TRBD1 for D (5 bases). Trimming pared 3 bases from V and 13 bases from J, leaving 15 bases between. CDR1 is SQVTM and CDR2 is ANQGSEA in the germline V gene. The CDR3 runs 11 residues. CDR3 protein: CSVESGIIVFF. The CDR3 bases are TGCAGCGTTGAGTCAGGGATTATAGTTTTCTTT.

The chain uses TRBV30 and TRBJ1-3, with D tentatively TRBD1 (5 bases). CDR1 and CDR2 from the germline V gene are GTSNPN and SVGIG (reference sequence). Trimming took off 2 bases at V and 2 bases at J, with 10 bases between the two ends. This CDR3 contains 14 residues. CDR3 amino acids: CAWSPGTTGNTIYF. In nucleotides, the CDR3 is TGTGCCTGGAGTCCAGGGACTACTGGAAACACCATATATTTT.

The J gene is TRBJ1-2, the V gene TRBV18; D not resolved. The germline V gene encodes CDR1 KGHSH and CDR2 LQKENI. This CDR3 has 15 residues. Trimming removed 3 bases at V and 5 bases at J, with 16 bases between. CDR3: CASSPQGSAGYGYTF. The CDR3 DNA is TGTGCCAGCTCACCCCAAGGCTCGGCGGGTTATGGCTACACCTTC.

The J gene is TRBJ2-7, the V gene TRBV5-4, with TRBD1 as a possible D gene (6 bases). The germline V and J ends were trimmed by 0 bases and 2 bases, with 12 bases remaining between them. CDR3 length: 15 residues. The germline V gene encodes CDR1 SGHNT and CDR2 YYREEE (reference sequence). This CDR3 reads CASSLGAGATYEQYF. The CDR3, as DNA: TGTGCCAGCAGCTTGGGGGCAGGGGCGACCTACGAGCAGTACTTC.

The rearrangement uses TRBV28 and TRBJ1-5; TRBD1 is a possible D gene (6 bases). The CDR3 is 12 amino acids. V was shortened by 11 bases and J by 5 bases, with 13 bases between the two germline ends. In germline, CDR1 is MDHEN, CDR2 SYDVKM. The CDR3 DNA reads TGTGCCGTGGAGGGGGGGGATCAGCCCCAGCATTTT. Protein sequence: CAVEGGDQPQHF.

This chain connects TRBV7-9 to TRBJ2-3, with TRBD1 as a possible D gene (6 bases). This CDR3 is 19 amino acids long. Trimming pared 5 bases from V and 2 bases from J, leaving 26 bases between. Germline V CDR1 and CDR2: SEHNR, FQNEAQ (reference sequence). The CDR3, as DNA: TGTGCCAGCAGCCCAATCCGGGCAGGGGTTCTCGGCGACACAGATACGCAGTATTTT. Translated, it gives CASSPIRAGVLGDTDTQYF. Drawing the rest from reference TRBV7-9 and TRBJ2-3, the complete variable domain is DTGVSQNPRHKITKRGQNVTFRCDPISEHNRLYWYRQTLGQGPEFLTYFQNEAQLEKSRLLSDRFSAERPKGSFSTLEIQRTEQGDSAMYLCASSPIRAGVLGDTDTQYFGPGTRLTVL.

The J gene is TRBJ1-6, the V gene TRBV9, with 9 nucleotides matching TRBD1. Germline CDR1 and CDR2: SGDLS and YYNGEE. The CDR3 length is 14 residues. V was clipped by 3 bases and J by 10 bases; unmatched bases: 5. Here the CDR3 DNA reads TGTGCCAGCAGCGAGGGACAGGGCTACTCACCCCTCCACTTT. Translating it yields CASSEGQGYSPLHF.

This chain links TRBV18 with TRBJ2-5, with a possible D match to TRBD1 (6 bases). Germline V gene data show CDR1 as KGHSH and CDR2 as LQKENI. This CDR3 spans 13 amino acids. Between the trimmed V and J ends, which lost 6 bases and 2 bases, there was a span of 10 bases. The DNA of the CDR3 is TGTGCCAGCTCGCCTGGACAGCAAGAGACCCAGTACTTC. Amino acid sequence: CASSPGQQETQYF. Filled out from reference TRBV18 and TRBJ2-5, the complete variable domain reads NAGVMQNPRHLVRRRGQEARLRCSPMKGHSHVYWYRQLPEEGLKFMVYLQKENIIDESGMPKERFSAEFPKEGPSILRIQQVVRGDSAAYFCASSPGQQETQYFGPGTRLLVL.